This TCR beta chain was identified during a study of blood T cell repertoires in COVID-19. About the study: There were acute and convalescent COVID-19 samples, and they came from the United States, Italy and Spain. PBMCs, B-cell-depleted T cells, or T cells provided the cDNA or gDNA that made up the material.

The length of the CDR3 is 14 residues. V was clipped by 6 bases and J by 0 bases, with 12 bases between them. Per the germline V gene, CDR1 is SGHRS and CDR2 is YFSETQ. In the authors' workflow: Estimated nucleated cell counts came from reference gene primer amplification. Assay: immunoSEQ multiplex PCR; the TCRdb copy retains only in-frame clones and omits some. That table gives V, J and clone size, and the DNA gave D and trimming. The top ten clones hold roughly 1.5% of a sample with approximately 70,000 clones, more than 75% of them seen once. J is TRBJ1-1 and V is TRBV5-1; D gene ambiguous. The TCR originated in a human donor in a cohort sampled during active COVID-19. The specimen was peripheral blood. The CDR3 sequence: CASKLQVMNTEAFF. CDR3 sequence (DNA): TGCGCCAGCAAGTTGCAGGTGATGAACACTGAAGCTTTCTTT.